A single sample gave rise to the 2 T cell receptor beta chains below, sequenced in a study of blood T cells in healthy people across ages. Next came a second PCR, run for roughly 6 to 11 cycles, which used a sample-barcoded 5' primer along with a J-beta primer mix. MiXCR was run by TCRdb on the 5' RACE reads, yielding one entry per CDR3 protein. The top ten clones hold around an eighth of a sample with roughly 900,000 distinct CDR3 sequences, around 49% of them seen once. Sequencing was performed on blood. The receptor source for this set is a man aged 25-40 years in good health.

This clonotype was counted only a few times. The chain couples TRBV27 to TRBJ1-2; the D gene is possibly TRBD1 (5 bases). Between the trimmed V and J ends, which lost 3 bases and 0 bases, there was a span of 11 bases. This CDR3 comprises 15 residues. Germline V gives CDR1 MNHEY, CDR2 SMNVEV (reference sequence). The CDR3 region is CASSFDSSTNYGYTF. The DNA of the CDR3 is TGTGCCAGCAGTTTCGACAGCTCTACTAACTATGGCTACACCTTC.

This clonotype was seen a few times. The rearrangement uses TRBV12-3 or TRBV12-4 and TRBJ2-1, with 12 bases identical to TRBD1. The CDR3 has 15 amino acids. V shed 6 bases and J 8 bases; nucleotides not matched to a gene: 8. The CDR3 region has the DNA TGTGCCAGCAGCACCGGGACAGGGGGCAGGTATGAGCAGTTCTTC. It is translated as CASSTGTGGRYEQFF.